This T cell receptor beta chain came from a study of cytomegalovirus exposure and HLA in healthy donors. This clone was found a few times. J gave up 6 bases and V 2 bases, and 6 bases lay outside the gene matches. Germline V gives CDR1 MDHEN, CDR2 SYDVKM. The CDR3 covers 16 residues. This PCR relied on a set of 60 Vbeta primers and 13 Jbeta primers. Sequencing used immunoSEQ multiplex PCR; TCRdb keeps in-frame clones, though not all of them. The sample records some 89,000 clones, 78% being singletons. Input material: PBMCs. The TCR was taken from a woman aged 40 to 49 in good health and CMV-seropositive. The chain is built from TRBV28 and TRBJ2-3, with 12 bases lining up with TRBD2. CDR3 in DNA: TGTGCCAGCAGTTTAAGACTAGCGGGAGTCGCCGATACGCAGTATTTT. Residues: CASSLRLAGVADTQYF.